The 27 T cell receptor beta chains given below trace back to one sample, sequenced in a study of cytomegalovirus exposure and HLA in healthy donors. The repertoire was sequenced with immunoSEQ multiplex PCR; TCRdb's copy has only in-frame clones and lacks some. The profile shows roughly 140,000 clones, approximately 88% of them singletons. Sample: PBMCs. The source is a woman aged 18-35 years in good health and CMV-seropositive.

This rearrangement joins TRBV5-1 to TRBJ2-5; D perhaps matches TRBD2 (6 bases). V was shortened by 1 base and J by 5 bases, with 9 bases between the two germline ends. This CDR3 contains 13 residues. Germline V CDR1 and CDR2: SGHRS, YFSETQ. Here the CDR3 DNA reads TGCGCCAGCAGCTTGATAGGGAGGGAGACCCAGTACTTC. Amino acids: CASSLIGRETQYF.

The CDR3 nucleotides are TGTGCCAGCAGCCAAGGGGGGACTATCAATGAGCAGTTCTTC. Its protein product is CASSQGGTINEQFF. The chain has TRBV4-2 and TRBJ2-1, with 7 bases identical to TRBD2. Germline CDR1 LGHNA, CDR2 YNFKEQ. J was trimmed by 6 bases and V by 1 base; bases with no gene match: 3. The CDR3 contains 14 residues.

The chain combines TRBV7-3 with TRBJ2-1; perhaps TRBD2 as D (5 bases). The CDR3 spans 15 residues. The germline V gene has CDR1 SGHTA and CDR2 FQGTGA. The V end was cut by 1 base, the J end by 5 bases, with 12 bases between. For the CDR3, the DNA is TGTGCCAGCAGCTTAAACACGGGAAAAAACAATGAGCAGTTCTTC. This translates into CASSLNTGKNNEQFF.

The V gene is TRBV6-4, the J gene TRBJ1-2, with D perhaps TRBD1 (6 bases). V lost 2 bases to trimming and J lost 7 bases, with 14 bases between them. Germline V gives CDR1 MRHNA, CDR2 SNTAGT. The CDR3 spans 14 residues. The CDR3 DNA is TGTGCCAGCAGTGACCCCCCAGGGGCCGGTGGCTACACCTTC. Its protein product is CASSDPPGAGGYTF.

The gene calls are TRBV7-2 and TRBJ1-4; D may be TRBD1 (6 bases). The CDR3 has 17 amino acids. V dropped 1 base and J dropped 8 bases, with 20 bases sitting between them. The V gene's germline CDR1 is SGHTA and CDR2 FQGNSA. The CDR3 sequence is CASSLVGAGTTPEKLFF. CDR3 DNA: TGTGCCAGCAGCTTAGTGGGGGCAGGGACTACTCCGGAAAAACTGTTTTTT.

The chain links TRBV9 to TRBJ2-1; maybe TRBD2 (5 bases). The V gene's germline CDR1 is SGDLS and CDR2 YYNGEE. The CDR3 has 13 amino acids. V lost 4 bases and J lost 6, with 11 bases in between. This CDR3 is CASSSRESNEQFF. The CDR3 DNA follows: TGTGCCAGCAGCTCCCGGGAAAGCAATGAGCAGTTCTTC.

The chain joins TRBV6-6 to TRBJ1-1; D not certain. Trimming removed 2 bases from V and 0 bases from J, with 7 bases in between. The CDR3 sequence is 14 residues long. CDR1 and CDR2 from the germline V gene are MNHNY and SVGAGI (reference sequence). CDR3: CASSYEEVNTEAFF. The CDR3 DNA is TGTGCCAGCAGTTACGAGGAAGTGAACACTGAAGCTTTCTTT.

The chain couples TRBV30 to TRBJ2-3; a weak D match, TRBD2 (6 bases). The ends were cut back, 0 bases at V and 0 bases at J, with 13 bases in the middle. CDR1 and CDR2 (germline): GTSNPN, SVGIG (reference sequence). The CDR3 is 16 residues long. Here the CDR3 reads CAWSVPLASSTDTQYF. The CDR3 DNA reads as TGTGCCTGGAGTGTACCTCTAGCGTCTAGCACAGATACGCAGTATTTT.

The chain carries TRBV5-1 and TRBJ2-7; TRBD2 agrees at 13 bases. Germline V lookup: CDR1 SGHRS, CDR2 YFSETQ. The CDR3 extends over 19 amino acids. J was trimmed by 1 base and V by 3 bases; bases with no gene match: 13. The CDR3 DNA follows: TGCGCCAGCAGCTGGACTAGCGGGAGTATCGCTTCAAATTCCTACGAGCAGTACTTC. It is translated as CASSWTSGSIASNSYEQYF.

This chain connects TRBV5-1 to TRBJ2-2; D is perhaps TRBD1 (6 bases). Trimming removed 5 bases at V and 4 bases at J, with 15 bases between. The CDR3 length is 15 residues. Germline loops: CDR1 SGHRS, CDR2 YFSETQ. The CDR3: CASRLAQGPTGELFF. The CDR3 DNA reads TGCGCCAGCAGACTCGCGCAGGGGCCCACCGGGGAGCTGTTTTTT.

J is TRBJ2-1 and V is TRBV7-8; D may be TRBD1 (5 bases). Germline V gene lookup returns CDR1 SGHVS and CDR2 FQNEAQ. With 5 bases removed from V and 0 bases from J, the gap between germline ends came to 14 bases. This CDR3 is 16 amino acids long. CDR3 region: CASSPYRFGSYNEQFF. DNA of the CDR3: TGTGCCAGCAGCCCCTACAGGTTCGGCTCCTACAATGAGCAGTTCTTC.

This clone occurred once. The gene calls are TRBV19 and TRBJ2-7, with 12 bases aligning to TRBD2. V dropped 6 bases and J dropped 4; count of bases not matched to a gene: 7. CDR1 and CDR2 (germline): LNHDA, SQIVND (reference sequence). There are 15 residues in the CDR3. The CDR3 DNA is TGTGCCAGTAGGGAACTAGCGGGAGGAAGTTACGAGCAGTACTTC. Its translation: CASRELAGGSYEQYF.

This clone was seen just once. The rearrangement links TRBV11-3 to TRBJ2-3; 7 positions agree with TRBD1. V lost 5 bases to trimming and J lost 0 bases; unmatched junction nucleotides: 8. This CDR3 contains 16 residues. CDR1 and CDR2 (germline): SGHNT, YENEEA. The CDR3, as DNA: TGTGCCAGCAGCCTTCCGACAGGGCCTAGCACAGATACGCAGTATTTT. The encoded protein is CASSLPTGPSTDTQYF.

This chain joins TRBV5-1 and TRBJ2-2, with TRBD1 matching over 9 bases. Germline CDR1 SGHRS, CDR2 YFSETQ. V dropped 5 bases and J dropped 7; count of bases not matched to a gene: 6. The CDR3 runs to 14 residues. The CDR3 region is CASSKGQGHGELFF. The CDR3 DNA sequence: TGCGCCAGCAGTAAGGGACAGGGACACGGGGAGCTGTTTTTT.

The chain uses TRBV28 and TRBJ2-7; TRBD1 might be the D (6 bases). V shed 11 bases and J shed 2 bases, with 16 bases lying between them. This CDR3 contains 13 residues. Germline CDR1 and CDR2: MDHEN and SYDVKM. Here the CDR3 DNA reads TGTGCCGCCAGGGGAATCGATACCTACGAGCAGTACTTC. Its protein is CAARGIDTYEQYF. Using reference TRBV28 and TRBJ2-7 for the parts outside the CDR3, the full variable domain is DVKVTQSSRYLVKRTGEKVFLECVQDMDHENMFWYRQDPGLGLRLIYFSYDVKMKEKGDIPEGYSVSREKKERFSLILESASTNQTSMYLCAARGIDTYEQYFGPGTRLTVT.

This clone has more than one count but fewer than ten. This chain joins TRBV5-4 and TRBJ1-5, with 8 positions matching TRBD1. Germline CDR1 is SGHNT and CDR2 is YYREEE (reference sequence). This CDR3 is 14 amino acids long. V shed 2 bases, J shed 2 bases, and the junction held 0 bases outside the gene matches. CDR3 sequence: CASSLQGGNQPQHF. DNA for the CDR3: TGTGCCAGCAGCTTACAGGGGGGCAATCAGCCCCAGCATTTT.

Points on this clone: The same CDR3 arises from other DNA sequences in this sample as well. V and J are TRBV6-1 and TRBJ1-5, with TRBD1 matching over 7 bases. The CDR3 contains 14 residues. Germline CDR1 is MNHNS and CDR2 is SASEGT. J was trimmed by 6 bases and V by 4 bases; bases with no gene match: 6. The CDR3 protein is CASSVDRAGQPQHF. The CDR3 nucleotides are TGTGCCAGCAGTGTAGACAGGGCGGGTCAGCCCCAGCATTTT.

This clone is a singleton in its sample. V usage is TRBV30 and J usage is TRBJ2-7, with 9 bases identical to TRBD1. Trimming at V came to 5 bases and at J to 6 bases, leaving 2 bases not matched to a gene. The CDR3 length is 11 residues. Germline CDR1 reads GTSNPN; CDR2 reads SVGIG (reference sequence). CDR3 in amino acids: CAWGTGREQYF. In DNA form, the CDR3 reads TGTGCCTGGGGGACAGGGCGCGAGCAGTACTTC.

The chain employs TRBV6-5 and TRBJ1-1; D is possibly TRBD1 (6 bases). Trimming removed 2 bases from V and 0 bases from J, with 13 bases in between. The CDR3 sequence is 16 residues long. Germline V CDR1 and CDR2: MNHEY, SVGAGI. The CDR3 is CASSYRGGVMNTEAFF. The CDR3 DNA reads as TGTGCCAGCAGTTACAGAGGGGGGGTTATGAACACTGAAGCTTTCTTT.

The rearrangement uses TRBV5-6 and TRBJ1-5, with D perhaps TRBD1 (5 bases). Germline CDR1 and CDR2: SGHDT and YYEEEE. CDR3 length equals 14 residues. Trimming pared 4 bases from V and 4 bases from J, leaving 12 bases between. The CDR3 sequence is CASSGWGGNQPQHF. DNA of the CDR3: TGTGCCAGCAGCGGGTGGGGGGGGAATCAGCCCCAGCATTTT.

This chain joins TRBV6-1 and TRBJ1-1; D is uncertain. The CDR3 totals 11 residues. V lost 4 bases and J 3 bases, leaving 3 bases between the germline ends. CDR1 is MNHNS and CDR2 is SASEGT in the germline V gene. The CDR3, as DNA: TGTGCCAGCAGTGCCTACACTGAAGCTTTCTTT. It is translated as CASSAYTEAFF.

The chain joins TRBV5-4 to TRBJ2-7; 10 nucleotides agree with TRBD1. The CDR3 has 17 residues. The V gene end was trimmed by 4 bases and the J gene end by 4 bases; junction bases not matched to a gene: 14. CDR1 is SGHNT and CDR2 is YYREEE in the germline V gene (reference sequence). The CDR3 spells CASSRFGQGVGGYEQYF. The CDR3 DNA reads TGTGCCAGCAGCCGATTTGGACAGGGGGTGGGAGGGTACGAGCAGTACTTC.

This rearrangement joins TRBV28 to TRBJ2-7, with D maybe TRBD2 (5 bases). From germline, CDR1 is MDHEN and CDR2 SYDVKM. V lost 7 bases and J lost 6, with 13 bases in between. The CDR3 sequence is 12 residues long. CDR3: CASTRTGGEQYF. The CDR3 DNA reads as TGTGCCAGCACTCGAACCGGAGGCGAGCAGTACTTC.

The CDR3: CASSHGTSFEQYF. The CDR3 DNA reads as TGTGCCAGCAGCCACGGGACTAGCTTTGAGCAGTACTTC. The rearrangement links TRBV11-2 to TRBJ2-7, with 9 bases matching TRBD2. This CDR3 is built from 13 residues. Trimming cost V 5 bases and J 7 bases; bases outside gene matches: 6. Germline V CDR1 and CDR2: SGHAT, FQNNGV.

The chain carries TRBV5-4 and TRBJ2-2; 9 bases fit TRBD2. The germline gives CDR1 SGHNT, CDR2 YYREEE (reference sequence). V lost 0 bases to trimming and J lost 8 bases; unmatched junction nucleotides: 2. The CDR3 sequence is 14 residues long. In nucleotides, the CDR3 is TGTGCCAGCAGCTTGGGGCTAGCGGGAGGGGAGCTGTTTTTT. This encodes CASSLGLAGGELFF.

The chain is built from TRBV7-2 and TRBJ2-2; 10 bases fit TRBD2. Germline CDR1 is SGHTA and CDR2 is FQGNSA. The CDR3 spans 16 residues. V shed 5 bases and J 2 bases; nucleotides not matched to a gene: 5. The CDR3 protein is CASSLTSGINTGELFF. The CDR3 bases are TGTGCCAGCAGCCTAACTAGCGGGATCAACACCGGGGAGCTGTTTTTT.

The rearrangement uses TRBV6-5 and TRBJ2-3; no definite D call. CDR1 and CDR2 (germline): MNHEY, SVGAGI. The V gene lost 5 bases and the J gene lost 6 bases, with 12 bases spanning the gap. The CDR3 has 13 amino acids. The CDR3 DNA reads TGTGCCAGCAGTGAAGCTGGCAGGGATACGCAGTATTTT. Translation gives CASSEAGRDTQYF.